This T cell receptor beta chain was recovered during a study of blood T cell repertoires in COVID-19. Study-level information: PBMCs, B-cell-depleted T cells, or T cells were the source of the cDNA or gDNA that made up the material.

This CDR3 comprises 12 residues. The germline V and J ends were trimmed by 7 bases and 6 bases, with 12 bases remaining between them. Germline V gene sequence: CDR1 MNHEY, CDR2 SMNVEV (reference sequence). The method was immunoSEQ multiplex PCR; TCRdb's version includes in-frame clones alone and lacks a portion of them. The sample includes 250,000 to 350,000 clones, around 89% seen only once; the top ten take about 0.8%. Sample: peripheral blood. The clonotype originates from a young man with acute or convalescent COVID-19. The chain recombines TRBV27 with TRBJ1-2; a possible D gene is TRBD1 (6 bases). This chain's CDR3 is CASKTSGDGYTF. CDR3 nucleotides: TGTGCCAGCAAAACTTCAGGGGATGGCTACACCTTC.